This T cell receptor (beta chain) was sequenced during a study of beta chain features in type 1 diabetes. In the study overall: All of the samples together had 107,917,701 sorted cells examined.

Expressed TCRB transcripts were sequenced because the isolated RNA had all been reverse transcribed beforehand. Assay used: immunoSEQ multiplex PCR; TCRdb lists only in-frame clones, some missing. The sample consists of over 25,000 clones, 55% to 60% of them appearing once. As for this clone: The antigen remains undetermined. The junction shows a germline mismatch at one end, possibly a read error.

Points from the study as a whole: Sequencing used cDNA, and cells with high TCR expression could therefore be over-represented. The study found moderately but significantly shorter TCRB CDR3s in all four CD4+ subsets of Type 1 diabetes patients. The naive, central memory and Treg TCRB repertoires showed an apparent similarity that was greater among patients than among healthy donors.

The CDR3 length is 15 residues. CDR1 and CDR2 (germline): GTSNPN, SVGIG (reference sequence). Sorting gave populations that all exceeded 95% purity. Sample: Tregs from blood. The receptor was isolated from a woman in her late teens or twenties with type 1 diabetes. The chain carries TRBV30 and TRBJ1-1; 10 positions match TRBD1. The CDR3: CARSMGDRGNTEAFF. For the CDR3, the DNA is TGTGCCCGGAGCATGGGGGACAGGGGCAACACTGAAGCTTTCTTT.